This entry is about one TCR beta chain. The V gene lost 4 bases and the J gene lost 8 bases, with 8 bases spanning the gap. This CDR3 is 12 amino acids long. CDR1 and CDR2 (germline): MGHRA, YSYEKL. Measured with immunoSEQ multiplex PCR; TCRdb has only the in-frame clones, and not every one. This table has about 400,000 clones, 70% to 90% appearing once. This sample is part of a study of blood T cell repertoires in COVID-19. About the study: Among Cohort 3 donors, those recovered had two negative PCRs, clearance, or symptom resolution. From T cells, B-cell-depleted T cells, or PBMCs came the material, which was cDNA or gDNA.

Donors were grouped by their self-reported clinical history. The receptor was isolated from a man between 35 and 55 years old in a cohort exposed to, infected with or recovered from COVID-19 (not recorded which). The chain combines TRBV4-1 with TRBJ1-4, with D unclear. Input material: PBMCs or T cells enriched from blood (not recorded which). The CDR3 sequence is CASSLGREKLFF. CDR3 coding DNA: TGCGCCAGCAGCCTGGGGAGAGAAAAACTGTTTTTT.